The clone carrying this T cell receptor beta chain occurred a few times. The sample originates from a study of response to subunit inactivated influenza vaccine. V lost 1 base, J lost 4 bases, and 9 bases lay in between. This CDR3 contains 14 residues. TCRdb passed the RT-PCR reads through MiXCR, listing each CDR3 protein once. The table has 500,000 or so distinct CDR3 sequences, approximately 17% seen once. The TCR originated in a man between 50 and 69 years old who received an inactivated influenza vaccine. V is TRBV12-3 or TRBV12-4 and J is TRBJ2-3, with a possible D match to TRBD1 (6 bases). The sequencing used CD4+ T cells sorted from PBMCs, collected 23 months after vaccination. The CDR3 loop is CASSLGGHPDTQYF. The DNA for the CDR3 is TGTGCCAGCAGTTTAGGGGGACACCCAGATACGCAGTATTTT.